This TCR beta chain originates from a study of Tregs in tolerant kidney transplant recipients. In the case of this clone: Its antigen is as yet unknown.

Study outcomes and limitations: This study did not directly address biological reproducibility. Activated donor B cell expansion appeared to reveal the most relevant donor-specific TCRbeta repertoire. Findings come from small patient numbers and require larger validation.

Thawed PBMCs were FACS-sorted into unstimulated CD4+CD25+CD127- regulatory T cells, CD4+CD25- non-regulatory cells, CD4 and CD8 cells. Measured with immunoSEQ multiplex PCR; TCRdb has only the in-frame clones, and not every one. Of around 16,000 clones in the sample, approximately 94% were seen once. V shed 4 bases and J shed 3 bases, with 16 bases lying between them. CDR3 size: 16 residues. Specimen: CD8+ T cells from blood. This chain joins TRBV23-1 and TRBJ1-5, with D maybe TRBD1 (5 bases). TRBV23-1 carries the ORF label, with uncertain function. The sequence was collected from a human donor in good health. CDR3 DNA sequence: TGCGCCAGCAGTCGCCGGCGGGGCCTCAACAATCAGCCCCAGCATTTT. Its translation is CASSRRRGLNNQPQHF.